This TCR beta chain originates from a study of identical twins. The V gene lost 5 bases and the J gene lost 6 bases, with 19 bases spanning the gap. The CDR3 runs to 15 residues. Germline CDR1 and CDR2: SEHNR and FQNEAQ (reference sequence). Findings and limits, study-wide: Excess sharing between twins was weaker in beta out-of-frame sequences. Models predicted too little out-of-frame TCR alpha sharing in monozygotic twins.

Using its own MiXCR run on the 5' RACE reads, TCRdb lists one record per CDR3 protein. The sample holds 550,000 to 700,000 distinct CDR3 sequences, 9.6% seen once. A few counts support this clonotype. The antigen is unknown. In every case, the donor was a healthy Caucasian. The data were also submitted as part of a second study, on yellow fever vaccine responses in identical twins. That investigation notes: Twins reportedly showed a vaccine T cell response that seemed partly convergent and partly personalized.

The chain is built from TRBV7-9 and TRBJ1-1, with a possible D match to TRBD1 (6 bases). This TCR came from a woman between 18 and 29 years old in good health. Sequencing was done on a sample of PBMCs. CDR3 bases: TGTGCCAGCAGCGACATGCGGGGGGCTGCACCTGAAGCTTTCTTT. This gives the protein CASSDMRGAAPEAFF.